This T cell receptor beta chain was captured in a study of cytomegalovirus exposure and HLA in healthy donors. Overall study context: The same platform was used for the 120 or so validation repertoires as for the roughly 660 first-cohort repertoires, as reported in a later analysis. Findings of the study overall: Subsequent analysis found a tendency for first-cohort TCR clusters to co-occur within the 120 or so validation repertoires.

Concerning this clone itself: Its antigen is currently unknown.

Using immunoSEQ multiplex PCR, the repertoire was profiled, and TCRdb retains in-frame clones only, with some absent. The sample includes 150,000 to 200,000 clones, about 90% of them seen just once. The receptor comes from a woman younger than 45 in good health and CMV-seronegative. Input material: PBMCs.

The CDR3: CASSLARTSGIYEQYF. The CDR3, as DNA: TGTGCCAGCAGCTTAGCGCGGACTAGCGGGATCTACGAGCAGTACTTC. This chain joins TRBV7-2 and TRBJ2-7; 12 bases are a match to TRBD2. Looked up from germline, CDR1 is SGHTA and CDR2 is FQGNSA. J lost 3 bases, V lost 0 bases, and 3 bases had no gene match. This CDR3 is built from 16 residues.